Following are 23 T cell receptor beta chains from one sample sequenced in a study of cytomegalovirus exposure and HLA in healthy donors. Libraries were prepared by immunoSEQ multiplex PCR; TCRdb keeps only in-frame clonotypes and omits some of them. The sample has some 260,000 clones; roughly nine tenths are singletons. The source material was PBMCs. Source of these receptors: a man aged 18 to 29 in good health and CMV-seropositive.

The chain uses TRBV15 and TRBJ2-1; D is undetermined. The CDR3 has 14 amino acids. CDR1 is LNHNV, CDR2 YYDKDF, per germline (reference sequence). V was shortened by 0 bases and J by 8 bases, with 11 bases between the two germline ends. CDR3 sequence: CATSRDSTDYEQFF. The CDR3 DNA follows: TGTGCCACCAGCAGAGATTCAACCGACTATGAGCAGTTCTTC. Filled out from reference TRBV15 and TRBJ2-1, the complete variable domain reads DAMVIQNPRYQVTQFGKPVTLSCSQTLNHNVMYWYQQKSSQAPKLLFHYYDKDFNNEADTPDNFQSRRPNTSFCFLDIRSPGLGDTAMYLCATSRDSTDYEQFFGPGTRLTVL.

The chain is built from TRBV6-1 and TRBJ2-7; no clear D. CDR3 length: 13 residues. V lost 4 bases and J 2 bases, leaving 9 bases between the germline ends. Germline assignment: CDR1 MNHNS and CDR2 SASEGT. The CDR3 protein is CASSVEVTYEQYF. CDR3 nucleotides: TGTGCCAGCAGTGTGGAAGTTACCTACGAGCAGTACTTC.

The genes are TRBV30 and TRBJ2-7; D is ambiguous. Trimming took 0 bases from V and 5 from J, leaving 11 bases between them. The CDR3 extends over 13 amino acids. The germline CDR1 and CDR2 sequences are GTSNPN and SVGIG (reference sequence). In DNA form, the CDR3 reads TGTGCCTGGAGTGTCCAACATGTGGACGAGCAGTACTTC. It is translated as CAWSVQHVDEQYF.

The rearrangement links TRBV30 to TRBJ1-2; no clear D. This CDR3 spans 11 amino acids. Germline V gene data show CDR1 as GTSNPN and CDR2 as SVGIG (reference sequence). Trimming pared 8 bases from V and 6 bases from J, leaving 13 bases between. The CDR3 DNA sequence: TGTGCCGTGAGATCTGGGGATGGCTACACCTTC. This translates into CAVRSGDGYTF.

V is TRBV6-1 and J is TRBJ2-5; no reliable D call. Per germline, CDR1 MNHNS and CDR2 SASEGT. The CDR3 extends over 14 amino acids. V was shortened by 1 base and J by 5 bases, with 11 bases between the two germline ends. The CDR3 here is CASSEGSARETQYF. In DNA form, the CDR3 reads TGTGCCAGCAGTGAAGGTTCGGCCCGGGAGACCCAGTACTTC.

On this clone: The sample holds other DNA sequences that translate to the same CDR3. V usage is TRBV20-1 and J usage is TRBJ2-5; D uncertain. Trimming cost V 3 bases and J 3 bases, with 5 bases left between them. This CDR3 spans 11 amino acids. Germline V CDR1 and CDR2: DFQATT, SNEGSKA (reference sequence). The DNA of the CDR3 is TGCAGTGCTAGCCGGAAAGAGACCCAGTACTTC. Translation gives CSASRKETQYF.

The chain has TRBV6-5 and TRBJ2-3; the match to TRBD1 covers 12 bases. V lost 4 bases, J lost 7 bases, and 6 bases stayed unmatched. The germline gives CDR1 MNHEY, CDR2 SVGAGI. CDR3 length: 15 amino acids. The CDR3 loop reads CASSSGTGGSYTQYF. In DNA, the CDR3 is TGTGCCAGCAGTTCCGGGACAGGGGGCTCGTATACGCAGTATTTT.

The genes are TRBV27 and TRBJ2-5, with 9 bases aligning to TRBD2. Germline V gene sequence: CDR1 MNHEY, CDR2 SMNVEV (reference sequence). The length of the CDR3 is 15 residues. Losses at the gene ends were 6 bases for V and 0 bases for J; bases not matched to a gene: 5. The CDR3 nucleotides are TGTGCCAGCAGCTTAAGCGGGAGGCACCAAGAGACCCAGTACTTC. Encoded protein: CASSLSGRHQETQYF.

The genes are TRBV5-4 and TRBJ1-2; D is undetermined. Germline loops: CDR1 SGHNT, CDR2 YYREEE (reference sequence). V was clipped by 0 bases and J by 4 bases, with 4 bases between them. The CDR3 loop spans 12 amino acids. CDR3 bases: TGTGCCAGCAGCTTGGTTGGCTATGGCTACACCTTC. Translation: CASSLVGYGYTF.

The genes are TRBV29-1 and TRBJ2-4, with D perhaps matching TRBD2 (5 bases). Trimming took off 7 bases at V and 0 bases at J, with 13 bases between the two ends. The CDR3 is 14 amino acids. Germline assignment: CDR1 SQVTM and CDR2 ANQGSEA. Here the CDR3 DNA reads TGCAGCGCTCACCTGGGAGTAGCCAAAAACATTCAGTACTTC. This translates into CSAHLGVAKNIQYF.

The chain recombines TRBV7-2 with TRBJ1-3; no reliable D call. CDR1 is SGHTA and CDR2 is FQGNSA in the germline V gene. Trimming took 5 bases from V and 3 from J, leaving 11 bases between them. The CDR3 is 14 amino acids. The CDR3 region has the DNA TGTGCCAGCAGCCGAGGGTTAATTGGAAACACCATATATTTT. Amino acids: CASSRGLIGNTIYF.

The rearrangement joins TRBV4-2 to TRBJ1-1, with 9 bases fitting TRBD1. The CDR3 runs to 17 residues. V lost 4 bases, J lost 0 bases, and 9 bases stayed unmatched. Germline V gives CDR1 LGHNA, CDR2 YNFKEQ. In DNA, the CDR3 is TGTGCCAGCAGCCGAGGGACAGGGACGATCGTGAACACTGAAGCTTTCTTT. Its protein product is CASSRGTGTIVNTEAFF.

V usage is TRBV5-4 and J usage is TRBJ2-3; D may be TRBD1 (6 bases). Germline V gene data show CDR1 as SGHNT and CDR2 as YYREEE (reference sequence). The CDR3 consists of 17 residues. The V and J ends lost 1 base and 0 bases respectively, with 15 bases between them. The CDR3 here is CASSLTLQGSSTDTQYF. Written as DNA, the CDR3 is TGTGCCAGCAGCTTGACTTTACAGGGATCGAGCACAGATACGCAGTATTTT.

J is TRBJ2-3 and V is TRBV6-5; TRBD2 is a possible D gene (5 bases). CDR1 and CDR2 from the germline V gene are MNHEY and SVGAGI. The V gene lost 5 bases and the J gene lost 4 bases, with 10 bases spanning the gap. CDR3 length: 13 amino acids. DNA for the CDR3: TGTGCCAGCAGTCCTCCAGCGGCAGATACGCAGTATTTT. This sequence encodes CASSPPAADTQYF.

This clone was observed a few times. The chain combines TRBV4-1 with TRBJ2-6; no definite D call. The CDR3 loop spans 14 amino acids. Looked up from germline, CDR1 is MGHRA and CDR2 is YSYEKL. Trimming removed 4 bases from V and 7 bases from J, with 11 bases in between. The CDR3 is CASSPSSSANVLTF. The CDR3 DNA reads TGCGCCAGCAGCCCTAGTAGTAGTGCCAACGTCCTGACTTTC.

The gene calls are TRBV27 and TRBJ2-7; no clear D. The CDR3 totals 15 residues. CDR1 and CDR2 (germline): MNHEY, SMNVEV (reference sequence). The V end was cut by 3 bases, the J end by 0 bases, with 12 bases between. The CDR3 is CASSFSFTRSYEQYF. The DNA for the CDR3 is TGTGCCAGCAGTTTTTCTTTCACCCGCTCCTACGAGCAGTACTTC.

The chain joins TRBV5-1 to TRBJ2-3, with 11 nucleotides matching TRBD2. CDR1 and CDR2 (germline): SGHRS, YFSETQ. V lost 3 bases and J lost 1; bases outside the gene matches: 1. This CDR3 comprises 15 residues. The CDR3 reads CASSSGLAGTDTQYF. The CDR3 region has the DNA TGCGCCAGCAGCTCGGGACTAGCGGGCACAGATACGCAGTATTTT.

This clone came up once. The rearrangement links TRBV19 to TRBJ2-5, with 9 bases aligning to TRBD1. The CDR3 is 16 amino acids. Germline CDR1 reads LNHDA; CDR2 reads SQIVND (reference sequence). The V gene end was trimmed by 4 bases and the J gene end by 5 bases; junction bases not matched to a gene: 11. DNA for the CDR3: TGTGCCAGTAGTACATGGACAGGGGCGCGCTCTGAGACCCAGTACTTC. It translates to CASSTWTGARSETQYF.

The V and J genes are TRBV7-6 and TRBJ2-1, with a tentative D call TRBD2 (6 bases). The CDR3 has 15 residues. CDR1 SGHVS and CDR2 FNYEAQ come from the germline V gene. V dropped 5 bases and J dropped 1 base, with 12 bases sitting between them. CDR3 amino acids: CASSPGVPSYNEQFF. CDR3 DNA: TGTGCCAGCAGCCCGGGAGTCCCGTCCTACAATGAGCAGTTCTTC.

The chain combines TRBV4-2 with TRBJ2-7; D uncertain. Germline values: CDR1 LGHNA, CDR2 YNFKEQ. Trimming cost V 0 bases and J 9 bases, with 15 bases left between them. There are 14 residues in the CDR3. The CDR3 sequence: CASSQDPAVTRQYF. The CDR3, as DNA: TGTGCCAGCAGCCAAGACCCCGCCGTTACGAGGCAGTACTTC.

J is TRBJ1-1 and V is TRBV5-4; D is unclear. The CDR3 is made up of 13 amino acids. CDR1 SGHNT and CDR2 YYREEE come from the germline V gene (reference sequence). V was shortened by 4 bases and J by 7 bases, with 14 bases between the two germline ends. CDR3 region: CASSPRGTVEAFF. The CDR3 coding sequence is TGTGCCAGCAGCCCCCGGGGAACCGTTGAAGCTTTCTTT.

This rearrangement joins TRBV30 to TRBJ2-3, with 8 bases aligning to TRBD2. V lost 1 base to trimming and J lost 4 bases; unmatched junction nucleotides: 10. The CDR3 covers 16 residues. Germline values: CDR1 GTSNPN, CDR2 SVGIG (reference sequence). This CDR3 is CAWSGGGGRLADTQYF. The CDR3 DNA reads TGTGCCTGGAGTGGGGGGGGCGGGAGGCTGGCAGATACGCAGTATTTT.

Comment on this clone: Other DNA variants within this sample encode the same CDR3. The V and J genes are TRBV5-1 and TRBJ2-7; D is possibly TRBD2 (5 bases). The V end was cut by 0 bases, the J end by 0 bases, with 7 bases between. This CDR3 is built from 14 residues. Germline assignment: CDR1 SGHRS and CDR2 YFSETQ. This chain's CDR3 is CASSLAGSSYEQYF. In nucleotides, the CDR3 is TGCGCCAGCAGCTTGGCGGGAAGCTCCTACGAGCAGTACTTC.